The clone carrying this T cell receptor (beta chain) was seen a single time. The antigen remains undetermined. The data originate from a study of CD8 T cells in Susac syndrome. Study observations and caveats: The TCR sequencing and HLA analysis in the study involved a relatively small number of individuals, as the study acknowledged.

Looked up from germline, CDR1 is DFQATT and CDR2 is SNEGSKA (reference sequence). The V segment lost 0 bases and the J segment 3 bases; nucleotides outside the gene matches: 5. This CDR3 comprises 15 residues. The authors reverse transcribed roughly 0.5 to 1 ug RNA with random hexamers. TCRdb independently ran MiXCR on the immunoSEQ multiplex PCR reads; one entry per CDR3 protein. The sample carries under 20,000 distinct CDR3 sequences, roughly 95% recorded once. The sample taken for sequencing was CD8+ T cells from PBMCs. V usage is TRBV20-1 and J usage is TRBJ2-1; 7 bases are shared with TRBD2. The sequence was obtained from a human donor in good health. The CDR3 DNA follows: TGCAGTGCTAGAGATTTGGGGGGGAACTACAATGAGCAGTTCTTC. Translation gives CSARDLGGNYNEQFF.